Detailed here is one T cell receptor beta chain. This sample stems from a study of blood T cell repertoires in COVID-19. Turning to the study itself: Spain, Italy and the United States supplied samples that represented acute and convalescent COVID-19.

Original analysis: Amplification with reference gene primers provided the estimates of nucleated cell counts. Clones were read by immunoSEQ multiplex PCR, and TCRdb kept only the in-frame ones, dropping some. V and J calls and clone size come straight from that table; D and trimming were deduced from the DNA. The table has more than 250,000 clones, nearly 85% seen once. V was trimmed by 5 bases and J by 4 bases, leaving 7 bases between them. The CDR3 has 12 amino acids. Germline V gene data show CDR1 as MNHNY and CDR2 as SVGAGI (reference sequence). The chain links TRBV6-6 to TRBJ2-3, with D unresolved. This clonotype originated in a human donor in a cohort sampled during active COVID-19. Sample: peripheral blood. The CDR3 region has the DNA TGTGCCAGCAGTCCGGTGGCAGATACGCAGTATTTT. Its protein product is CASSPVADTQYF.